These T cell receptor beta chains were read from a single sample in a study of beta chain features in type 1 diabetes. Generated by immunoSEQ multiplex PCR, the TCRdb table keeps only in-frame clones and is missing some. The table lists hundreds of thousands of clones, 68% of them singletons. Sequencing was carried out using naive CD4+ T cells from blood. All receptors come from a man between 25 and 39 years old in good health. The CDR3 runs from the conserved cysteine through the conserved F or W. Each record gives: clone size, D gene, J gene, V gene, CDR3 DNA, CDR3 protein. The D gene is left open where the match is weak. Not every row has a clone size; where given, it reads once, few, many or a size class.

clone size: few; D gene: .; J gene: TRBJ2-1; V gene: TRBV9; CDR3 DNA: TGTGCCAGCAGCCCCAGCCCCGGGCGCAGCTCCTACAATGAGCAGTTCTTC; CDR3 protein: CASSPSPGRSSYNEQFF
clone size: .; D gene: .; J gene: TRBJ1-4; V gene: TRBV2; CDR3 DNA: TGTGCCAGCCGGTTGGATTTGAGTGAAAAACTGTTTTTT; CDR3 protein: CASRLDLSEKLFF
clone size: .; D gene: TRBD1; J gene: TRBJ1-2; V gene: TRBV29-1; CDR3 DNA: TGCAGCGTTGCCTTACAGGGGGCAAACTATGGCTACACCTTC; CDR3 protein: CSVALQGANYGYTF
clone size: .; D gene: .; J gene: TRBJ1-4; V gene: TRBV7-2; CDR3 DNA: TGTGCCAGCAGCTTAGCGGGACGGGAGGATGAAAAACTGTTTTTT; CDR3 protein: CASSLAGREDEKLFF
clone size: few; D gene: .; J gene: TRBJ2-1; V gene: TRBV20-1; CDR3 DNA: TGCAGTGCTAGGCGCTACAATGAGCAGTTCTTC; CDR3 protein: CSARRYNEQFF
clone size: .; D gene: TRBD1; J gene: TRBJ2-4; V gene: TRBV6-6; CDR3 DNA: TGTGCCAGCAGCCGACAGGGAACAGCCAAAAACATTCAGTACTTC; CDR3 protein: CASSRQGTAKNIQYF
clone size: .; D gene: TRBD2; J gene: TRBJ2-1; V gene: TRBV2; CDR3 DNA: TGTGCCAGCAGCTCCCCGGGGGGGCTCGCCCCCTACAATGAGCAGTTCTTC; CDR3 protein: CASSSPGGLAPYNEQFF
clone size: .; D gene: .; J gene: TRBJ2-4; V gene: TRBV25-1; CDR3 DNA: TGTGCCAGCAGTGATAGCCTAGTGTCTTACATTCAGTACTTC; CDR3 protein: CASSDSLVSYIQYF
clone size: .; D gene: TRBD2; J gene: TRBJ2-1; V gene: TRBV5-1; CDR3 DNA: TGCGCCAGCAGCTTGGCAGGCGGGAGTTGGGCCAATGAGCAGTTCTTC; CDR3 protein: CASSLAGGSWANEQFF
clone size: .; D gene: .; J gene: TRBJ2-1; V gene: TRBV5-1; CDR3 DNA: TGCGCCAGCAGCTTGGGATCTAGACGGGAGACCTACAATGAGCAGTTCTTC; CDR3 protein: CASSLGSRRETYNEQFF
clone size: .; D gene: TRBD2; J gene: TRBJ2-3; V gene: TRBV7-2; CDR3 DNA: TGTGCCAGCAGCCTCCTCCCACTAGCGGCTAACACAGATACGCAGTATTTT; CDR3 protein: CASSLLPLAANTDTQYF
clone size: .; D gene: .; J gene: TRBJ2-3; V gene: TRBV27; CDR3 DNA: TGTGCCAGCAGTCCAAAAAGCGGACTTACGCAGTATTTT; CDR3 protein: CASSPKSGLTQYF
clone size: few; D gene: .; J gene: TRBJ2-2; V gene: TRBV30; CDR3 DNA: TGTGCCTGGACCGGGGGGCCCAACACCGGGGAGCTGTTTTTT; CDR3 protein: CAWTGGPNTGELFF
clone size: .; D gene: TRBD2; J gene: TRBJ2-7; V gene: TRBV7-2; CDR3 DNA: TGTGCCAGCAGCCCAGGGACTAGCGGGAGCGAGCAGTACTTC; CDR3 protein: CASSPGTSGSEQYF
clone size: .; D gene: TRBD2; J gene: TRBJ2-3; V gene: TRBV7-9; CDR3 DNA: TGTGCCAGCAGCTCCCCGAGCGGGGGCACAGATACGCAGTATTTT; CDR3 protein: CASSSPSGGTDTQYF
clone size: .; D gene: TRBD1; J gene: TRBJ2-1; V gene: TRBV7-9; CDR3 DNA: TGTGCCAGCAGCTTAGGACGTTGGACAGGAGTCTACAATGAGCAGTTCTTC; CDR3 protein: CASSLGRWTGVYNEQFF
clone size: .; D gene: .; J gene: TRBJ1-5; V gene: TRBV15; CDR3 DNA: TGTGCCACCAGCAGTATGGTCGGGAGGAGCAATCAGCCCCAGCATTTT; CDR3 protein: CATSSMVGRSNQPQHF
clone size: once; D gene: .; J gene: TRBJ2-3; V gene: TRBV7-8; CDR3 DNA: TGTGCCAGCAGCACAGGGCCTAACACAGATACGCAGTATTTT; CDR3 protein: CASSTGPNTDTQYF
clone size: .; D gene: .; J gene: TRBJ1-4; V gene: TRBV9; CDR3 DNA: TGTGCCAGCAGCGGACACAGGTCAACTAATGAAAAACTGTTTTTT; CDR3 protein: CASSGHRSTNEKLFF
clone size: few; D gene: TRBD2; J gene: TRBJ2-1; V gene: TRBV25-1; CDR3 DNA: TGTGCCAGCAGTGCCCCGGGGAGCGGGAGCAGGGATGAGCAGTTCTTC; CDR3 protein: CASSAPGSGSRDEQFF
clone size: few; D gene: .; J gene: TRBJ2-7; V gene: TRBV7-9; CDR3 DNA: TGTGCCAGCAGCGCTGGGAAGAATACCTACGAGCAGTACTTC; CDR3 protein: CASSAGKNTYEQYF
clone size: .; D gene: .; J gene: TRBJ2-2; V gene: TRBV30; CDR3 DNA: TGTGCCTGGGCACCCCGGGGGTTAGGGTCCGGGGAGCTGTTTTTT; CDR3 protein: CAWAPRGLGSGELFF
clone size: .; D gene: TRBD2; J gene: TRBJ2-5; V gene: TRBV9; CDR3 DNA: TGTGCCAGCAGCGCGACTAGCGGGAGGGCCCCGGAGACCCAGTACTTC; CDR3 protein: CASSATSGRAPETQYF
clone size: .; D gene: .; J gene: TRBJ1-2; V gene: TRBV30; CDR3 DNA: TGTGCCTGGAGGGCCGGAGTTAACTATGGCTACACCTTC; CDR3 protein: CAWRAGVNYGYTF
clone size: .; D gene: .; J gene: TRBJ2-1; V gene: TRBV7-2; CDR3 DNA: TGTGCCAGCAGCCGAGGGAATGAGCAGTTCTTC; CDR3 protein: CASSRGNEQFF
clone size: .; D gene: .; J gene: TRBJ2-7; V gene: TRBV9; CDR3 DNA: TGTGCCTCCGGTACTCCCGGAGTTTACGAGCAGTACTTC; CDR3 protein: CASGTPGVYEQYF
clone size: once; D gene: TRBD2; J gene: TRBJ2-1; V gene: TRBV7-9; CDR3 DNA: TGTGCCAGCAGCTTACAGCGGGGATATACTGGGAATGAGCAGTTCTTC; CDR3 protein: CASSLQRGYTGNEQFF
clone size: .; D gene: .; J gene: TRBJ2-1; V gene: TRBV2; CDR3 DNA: TGTGCCAGCAGGCCCGTCTTCTCCAATGAGCAGTTCTTC; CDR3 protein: CASRPVFSNEQFF
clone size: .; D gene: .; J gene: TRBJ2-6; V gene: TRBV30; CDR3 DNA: TGTGCCTGGAGCCTCCAGGGAAATGGGGCCAACGTCCTGACTTTC; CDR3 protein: CAWSLQGNGANVLTF
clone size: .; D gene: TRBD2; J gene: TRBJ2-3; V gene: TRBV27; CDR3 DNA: TGTGCCAGCAGTTACCGACTAGCGGGGGCCACAGATACGCAGTATTTT; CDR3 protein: CASSYRLAGATDTQYF
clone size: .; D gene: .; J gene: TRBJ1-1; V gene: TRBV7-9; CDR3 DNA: TGTGCCAGCAGCTTAGTACAGGTGAACACTGAAGCTTTCTTT; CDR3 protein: CASSLVQVNTEAFF
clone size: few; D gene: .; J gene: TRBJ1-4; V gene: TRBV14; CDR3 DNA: TGTGCCAGCAGGAGAAGAAATGAAAAACTGTTTTTT; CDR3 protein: CASRRRNEKLFF
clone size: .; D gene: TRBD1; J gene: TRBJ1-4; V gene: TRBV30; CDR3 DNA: TGTGCCTGGAGTGGGGACAGTAATGAAAAACTGTTTTTT; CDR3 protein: CAWSGDSNEKLFF
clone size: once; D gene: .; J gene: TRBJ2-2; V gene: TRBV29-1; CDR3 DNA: TGCAGCGTGCAGGGAAGAGAAAACACCGGGGAGCTGTTTTTT; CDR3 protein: CSVQGRENTGELFF
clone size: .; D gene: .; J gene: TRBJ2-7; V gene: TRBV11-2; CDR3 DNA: TGTGCCAGCAGCTTTGGCGCTATCTACGAGCAGTACTTC; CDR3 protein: CASSFGAIYEQYF
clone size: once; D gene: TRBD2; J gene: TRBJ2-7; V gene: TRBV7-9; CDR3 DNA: TGTGCCAGCAGCTTAGGTTGGCTAGCGGATAGCTCCTACGAGCAGTACTTC; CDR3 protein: CASSLGWLADSSYEQYF
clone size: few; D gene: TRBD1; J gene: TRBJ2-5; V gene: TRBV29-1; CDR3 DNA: TGCAGCGTTGACAGGGGGCAGCGAGAGACCCAGTACTTC; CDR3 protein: CSVDRGQRETQYF
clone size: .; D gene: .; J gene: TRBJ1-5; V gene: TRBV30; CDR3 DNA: TGTGCCTGGAGTAAGAAATTCGGGCTCGTGGATAATCAGCCCCAGCATTTT; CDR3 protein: CAWSKKFGLVDNQPQHF
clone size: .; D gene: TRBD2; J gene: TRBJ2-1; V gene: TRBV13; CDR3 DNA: TGTGCCAGCAGCCGAACTAGCGGGAGGGGATACAATGAGCAGTTCTTC; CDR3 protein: CASSRTSGRGYNEQFF
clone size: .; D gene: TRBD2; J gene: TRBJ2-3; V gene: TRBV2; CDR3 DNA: TGTGCCAGCAGTGTAAGACTAGCGGGGAGTGGGGCAGATACGCAGTATTTT; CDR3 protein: CASSVRLAGSGADTQYF
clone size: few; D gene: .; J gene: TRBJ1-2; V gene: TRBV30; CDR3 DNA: TGTGCCTGGACAGCCGCAATCCCTTATGGCTACACCTTC; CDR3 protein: CAWTAAIPYGYTF
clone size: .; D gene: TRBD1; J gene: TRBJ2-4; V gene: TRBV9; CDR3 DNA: TGTGCCAGCAGCCCTAAGACAGGGGACATTCAGTACTTC; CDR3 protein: CASSPKTGDIQYF
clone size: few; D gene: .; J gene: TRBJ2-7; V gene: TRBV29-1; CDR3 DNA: TGCAGCGGGACCTGGGGGAGGCGTGATTTCCAGTACTTC; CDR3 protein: CSGTWGRRDFQYF
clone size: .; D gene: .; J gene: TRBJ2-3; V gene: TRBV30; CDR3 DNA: TGTGCCCTCATCGACCGGGCAGCCACAGATACGCAGTATTTT; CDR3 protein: CALIDRAATDTQYF
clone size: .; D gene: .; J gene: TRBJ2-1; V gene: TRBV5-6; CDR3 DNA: TGTGCCAGCAGCTATGGAGGACAGTGGGATGAGCAGTTCTTC; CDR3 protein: CASSYGGQWDEQFF
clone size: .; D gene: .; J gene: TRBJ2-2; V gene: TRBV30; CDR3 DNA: TGTGCCTGGAGTGCCGGGAACTTGGCCGGGGAGCTGTTTTTT; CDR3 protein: CAWSAGNLAGELFF
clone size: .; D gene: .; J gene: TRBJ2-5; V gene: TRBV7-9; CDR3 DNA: TGTGCCAGCAGCCCTACCGGTTCCCAAGAGACCCAGTACTTC; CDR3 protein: CASSPTGSQETQYF